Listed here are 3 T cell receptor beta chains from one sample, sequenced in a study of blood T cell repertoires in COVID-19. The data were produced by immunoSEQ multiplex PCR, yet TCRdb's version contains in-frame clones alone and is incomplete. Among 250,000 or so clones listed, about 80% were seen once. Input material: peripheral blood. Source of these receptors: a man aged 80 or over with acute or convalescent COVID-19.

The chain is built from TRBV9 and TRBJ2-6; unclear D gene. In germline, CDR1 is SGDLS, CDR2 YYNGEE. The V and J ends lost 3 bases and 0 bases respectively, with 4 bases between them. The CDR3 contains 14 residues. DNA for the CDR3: TGTGCCAGCAGCGCGAGCTCTGGGGCCAACGTCCTGACTTTC. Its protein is CASSASSGANVLTF.

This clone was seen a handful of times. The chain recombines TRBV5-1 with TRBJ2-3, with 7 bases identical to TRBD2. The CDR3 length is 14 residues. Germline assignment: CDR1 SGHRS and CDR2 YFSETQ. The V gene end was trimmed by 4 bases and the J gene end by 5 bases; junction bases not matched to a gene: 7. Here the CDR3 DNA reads TGCGCCAGCAGCCCAGTGGCGGGGGAAGATACGCAGTATTTT. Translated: CASSPVAGEDTQYF.

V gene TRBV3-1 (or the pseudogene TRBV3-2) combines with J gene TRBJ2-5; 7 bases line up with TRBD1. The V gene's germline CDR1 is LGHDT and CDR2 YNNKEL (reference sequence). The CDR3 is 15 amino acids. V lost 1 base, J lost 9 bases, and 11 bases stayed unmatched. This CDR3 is CASSQGGTAQLSQYF. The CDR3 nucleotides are TGTGCCAGCAGCCAAGGAGGGACAGCACAATTATCCCAGTACTTC.